This TCR beta chain was captured in a study of blood T cell repertoires in COVID-19. Per the germline V gene, CDR1 is MNHEY and CDR2 is SVGAGI. Trimming left V 5 bases short and J 7 bases short, with 15 bases between. This CDR3 contains 14 residues. Under the authors' procedure: Amplification of reference gene primers provided the estimated nucleated cell counts. TCRdb's table, derived via immunoSEQ multiplex PCR, lists solely in-frame clones and lacks some. D and trimming were read from the DNA, whereas the V and J calls and clone size are those reported in that table. This sample carries about 380,000 clones, more than 75% of them seen once, and the ten largest clones take 1.3%.

Specimen: PBMCs or T cells enriched from blood (not recorded which). The chain has TRBV6-5 and TRBJ1-5; D gene ambiguous. The TCR sequence derives from a man aged 25 to 40 who had recovered from COVID-19. CDR3 bases: TGTGCCAGCAGTCCCCTAATAACGGGGCAGCCCCAGCATTTT. It specifies CASSPLITGQPQHF.